This T cell receptor (beta chain) originates from a study of T cells expressing NK-cell markers. General study results and limits: HCMV specificity of expanded NKG2C+ T cell clones remained unclear. Dominance of the CD3+CD56-NKG2C+ fraction by these clonotypes also held in four donors.

TCRdb re-called the 5' RACE reads; every CDR3 protein appears as one record, without DNA. The sample's table shows some 280,000 distinct CDR3 sequences. As to this clonotype: Antigen: not known.

Sequences were obtained from blood T cells: a sorted CD56 or NKG2C T cell subset, CD4+ or CD8+ T cells, or bulk PBMC T cells (not recorded which). This TCR derives from a man in his late teens or twenties in good health.

The CDR3 sequence: CSATKQGGETQYF. The chain recombines TRBV20-1 with TRBJ2-5; TCRdb returns TRBD1, unconfirmable since there is no DNA. The CDR3 extends over 13 amino acids. Germline loops: CDR1 DFQATT, CDR2 SNEGSKA (reference sequence).